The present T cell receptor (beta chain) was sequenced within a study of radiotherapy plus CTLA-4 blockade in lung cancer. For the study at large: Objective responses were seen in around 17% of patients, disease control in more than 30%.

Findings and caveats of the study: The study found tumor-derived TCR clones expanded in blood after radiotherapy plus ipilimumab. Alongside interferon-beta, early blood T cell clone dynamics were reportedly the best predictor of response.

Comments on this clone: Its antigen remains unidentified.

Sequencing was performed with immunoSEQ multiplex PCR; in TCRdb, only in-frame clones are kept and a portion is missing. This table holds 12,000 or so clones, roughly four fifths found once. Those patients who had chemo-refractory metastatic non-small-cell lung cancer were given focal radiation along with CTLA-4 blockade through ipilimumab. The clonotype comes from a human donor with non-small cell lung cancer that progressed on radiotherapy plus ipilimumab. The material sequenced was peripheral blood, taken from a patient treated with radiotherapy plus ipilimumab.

The DNA for the CDR3 is TGTGCCAGCAGCTCCGGACAGCAGACGGGAAACACCATATATTTT. This sequence encodes CASSSGQQTGNTIYF. The chain carries TRBV5-4 and TRBJ1-3, with D possibly being TRBD1 (6 bases). This CDR3 region has 15 residues. Per the germline V gene, CDR1 is SGHNT and CDR2 is YYREEE (reference sequence). The V and J ends lost 3 bases and 4 bases respectively, with 14 bases between them.